Each of the 7 T cell receptor beta chains below was sequenced from the same sample in a study of siplizumab effects on memory and regulatory T cells. The data were produced by immunoSEQ multiplex PCR, yet TCRdb's version contains in-frame clones alone and is incomplete. The sample holds 40,000 to 45,000 clones, 89% seen once. The sequenced sample was naive CD4+ T cells sorted from blood. Receptor source: a human donor in good health.

This clone was detected once. This chain links TRBV7-6 with TRBJ1-3; tentative D call: TRBD1 (6 bases). The germline V and J ends were trimmed by 6 bases and 3 bases, with 9 bases remaining between them. Germline lookup yields CDR1 SGHVS and CDR2 FNYEAQ. The CDR3 covers 13 residues. In DNA form, the CDR3 reads TGTGCCAGCAGTTTGGACAGTGGAAACACCATATATTTT. Translation: CASSLDSGNTIYF.

DNA for the CDR3: TGTGCCAGTAGTATCGACGGACCCTACGAGCAGTACTTC. Translated, it gives CASSIDGPYEQYF. This chain joins TRBV19 and TRBJ2-7; D uncertain. Germline V gene lookup returns CDR1 LNHDA and CDR2 SQIVND (reference sequence). Between the trimmed V and J ends, which lost 3 bases and 2 bases, there was a span of 8 bases. This CDR3 has 13 amino acids.

The chain has TRBV11-2 and TRBJ1-4; a possible D gene is TRBD1 (5 bases). Germline V gives CDR1 SGHAT, CDR2 FQNNGV. Trimming removed 2 bases from V and 11 bases from J, with 15 bases in between. The CDR3 length is 14 residues. In DNA form, the CDR3 reads TGTGCCAGCAGCTTAACGGGACGGGCGGATAAACTGTTTTTT. Its protein is CASSLTGRADKLFF.

This chain joins TRBV10-3 and TRBJ1-2; D gene unclear. In germline, CDR1 is ENHRY, CDR2 SYGVKD. Trimming pared 0 bases from V and 2 bases from J, leaving 7 bases between. The CDR3 spans 14 residues. The CDR3 spells CAISESGFNYGYTF. The CDR3 bases are TGTGCCATCAGTGAGTCGGGGTTCAACTATGGCTACACCTTC.

In its sample, this clone was seen once. The CDR3 DNA is TGTGCCACCAAGGGACAGGGAAACACCGGGGAGCTGTTTTTT. Protein product: CATKGQGNTGELFF. The V and J genes are TRBV27 and TRBJ2-2; TRBD1 matches 9 bases. CDR3 length: 14 residues. Trimming at V came to 10 bases and at J to 2 bases, leaving 5 bases not matched to a gene. Germline V gene data show CDR1 as MNHEY and CDR2 as SMNVEV (reference sequence).

This rearrangement joins TRBV6-5 to TRBJ2-7; 9 nucleotides match TRBD1. The length of the CDR3 is 15 residues. V was clipped by 5 bases and J by 7 bases; unmatched bases: 12. Germline V gene data show CDR1 as MNHEY and CDR2 as SVGAGI. Here the CDR3 DNA reads TGTGCCAGCAGTCGGACAGGGGCGCGGGTGTGGGAGCAGTACTTC. This encodes CASSRTGARVWEQYF.

The rearrangement links TRBV25-1 to TRBJ2-2, with D tentatively TRBD2 (5 bases). V was pared by 6 bases and J by 8 bases, with 13 bases between. Germline V gene data show CDR1 as MGHDK and CDR2 as SYGVNS. CDR3 length equals 13 residues. The CDR3 DNA follows: TGTGCCAGCAGCCGTACCCGGGGAGGGGAGCTGTTTTTT. Translating it yields CASSRTRGGELFF.